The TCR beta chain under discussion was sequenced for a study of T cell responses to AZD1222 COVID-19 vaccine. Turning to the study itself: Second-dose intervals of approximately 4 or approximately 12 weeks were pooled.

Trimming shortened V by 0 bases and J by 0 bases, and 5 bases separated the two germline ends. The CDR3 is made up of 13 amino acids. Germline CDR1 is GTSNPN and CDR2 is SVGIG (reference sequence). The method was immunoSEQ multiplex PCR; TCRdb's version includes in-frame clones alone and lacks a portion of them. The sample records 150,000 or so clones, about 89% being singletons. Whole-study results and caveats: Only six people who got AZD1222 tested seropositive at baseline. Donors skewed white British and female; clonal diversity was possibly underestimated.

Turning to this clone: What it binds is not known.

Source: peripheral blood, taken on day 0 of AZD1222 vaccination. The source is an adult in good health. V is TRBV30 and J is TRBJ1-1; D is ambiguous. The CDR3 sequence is CAWSVLVNTEAFF. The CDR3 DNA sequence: TGTGCCTGGAGTGTACTCGTGAACACTGAAGCTTTCTTT.